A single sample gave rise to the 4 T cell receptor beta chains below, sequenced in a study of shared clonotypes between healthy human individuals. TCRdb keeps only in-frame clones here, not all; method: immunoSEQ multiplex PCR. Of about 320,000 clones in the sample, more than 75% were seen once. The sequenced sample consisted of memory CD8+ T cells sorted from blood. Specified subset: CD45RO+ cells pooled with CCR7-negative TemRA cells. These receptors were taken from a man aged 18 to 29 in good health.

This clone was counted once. The CDR3, as DNA: TGTGCCAGCAGCGTAGTAGGAGTACTCTCGGGTGGGGCCAACGTCCTGACTTTC. Protein sequence: CASSVVGVLSGGANVLTF. This chain joins TRBV9 and TRBJ2-6; the D is unclear. The V end was cut by 0 bases, the J end by 3 bases, with 16 bases between. Germline V lookup: CDR1 SGDLS, CDR2 YYNGEE. The CDR3 has 18 amino acids.

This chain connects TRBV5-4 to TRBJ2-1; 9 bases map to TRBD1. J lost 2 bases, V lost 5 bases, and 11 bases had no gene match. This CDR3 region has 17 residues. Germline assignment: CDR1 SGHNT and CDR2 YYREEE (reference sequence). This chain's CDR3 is CASRESAGQGTYNEQFF. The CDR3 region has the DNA TGTGCCAGCAGGGAAAGTGCTGGACAGGGGACCTACAATGAGCAGTTCTTC.

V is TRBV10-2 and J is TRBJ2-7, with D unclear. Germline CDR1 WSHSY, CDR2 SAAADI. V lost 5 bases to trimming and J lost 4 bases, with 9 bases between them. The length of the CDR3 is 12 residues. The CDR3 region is CASSPGGYEQYF. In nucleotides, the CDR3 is TGCGCCAGCAGTCCTGGCGGTTACGAGCAGTACTTC.

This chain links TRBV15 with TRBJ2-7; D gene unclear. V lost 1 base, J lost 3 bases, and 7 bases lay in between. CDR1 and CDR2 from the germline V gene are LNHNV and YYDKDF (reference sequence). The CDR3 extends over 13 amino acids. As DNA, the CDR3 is TGTGCCACCAGCAGAGGGGCCATCTACGAGCAGTACTTC. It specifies CATSRGAIYEQYF.